This is a list of T cell receptor beta chains from one sample in a study of OX40 agonist ivuxolimab in advanced cancers. The assay was immunoSEQ multiplex PCR, and TCRdb's table has in-frame clones only and misses some. In the table there are 72,000 or so clones, around 90% of which are singletons. The sample was CD4+ or CD8+ T cells sorted from blood, taken in a trial of the OX40 agonist ivuxolimab. These receptors were taken from an adult with an advanced solid tumor such as melanoma, head and neck, liver or kidney cancer. Each CDR3 is given with its conserved first and last residue. The D gene is left open where the match is weak. Some rows have no size entry. The others give once, few or many, or a class for an expanded clone.

V	D	size	J	DNA	CDR3
TRBV11-3	-	-	TRBJ2-3	TGTGCCAGCAGCTTAGATGGGGGAGATACGCAGTATTTT	CASSLDGGDTQYF
TRBV7-6	TRBD2	-	TRBJ2-7	TGTGCCAGCAGCTTTAGGGCTAGCGGGAGGCCCGAGGGAGAGGTCTACGAGCAGTACTTC	CASSFRASGRPEGEVYEQYF
TRBV28	TRBD1	-	TRBJ1-2	TGTGCCAGCAGTACCCACCCAGGGGGTCACTATGGCTACACCTTC	CASSTHPGGHYGYTF
TRBV10-3	-	-	TRBJ2-3	TGTGCCATCAGTGGGCGGGATACGCAGTATTTT	CAISGRDTQYF
TRBV7-2	-	-	TRBJ2-7	TGTGCCAGCAGCTCACAGGTTTCAACCTACGAGCAGTACTTC	CASSSQVSTYEQYF
TRBV18	-	-	TRBJ2-3	TGTGCCAGCTCACCAAGTTTTTTAGATACGCAGTATTTT	CASSPSFLDTQYF
TRBV5-4	-	-	TRBJ2-3	TGTGCCAGCAGCTTTGACAGCACAGATACGCAGTATTTT	CASSFDSTDTQYF
TRBV2	-	once	TRBJ1-1	TGTGCCAGCAGCCGGGACACGAACACTGAAGCTTTCTTT	CASSRDTNTEAFF
TRBV19	TRBD1	-	TRBJ1-2	TGTGCCAGTAGCGCAAGAAGGGGGACAGAGAAAAACTATGGCTACACCTTC	CASSARRGTEKNYGYTF
TRBV6-1	-	-	TRBJ2-3	TGTGCCAGCAGTGAACTGGGGCCTGTTGGAGTAGATACGCAGTATTTT	CASSELGPVGVDTQYF
TRBV5-1	-	-	TRBJ2-5	TGCGCCAGCAGCTTGGCCCTAAGCACAGCCCAAGAGACCCAGTACTTC	CASSLALSTAQETQYF
TRBV9	TRBD1	-	TRBJ2-7	TGTGCCAGCAGCGGAGAGGACAGGGGGCCTTACGAGCAGTACTTC	CASSGEDRGPYEQYF
TRBV5-8	TRBD2	-	TRBJ2-7	TGTGCCAGCAGCTTATCTAGCGGGAGCTACGAGCAGTACTTC	CASSLSSGSYEQYF
TRBV4-1	-	-	TRBJ2-1	TGCGCCAGCAGGAGGGGGACCTCTTATGGATCCTACAATGAGCAGTTCTTC	CASRRGTSYGSYNEQFF
TRBV7-2	-	-	TRBJ2-5	TGTGCCAGCAGCTTGTCGGGGTCCAGAGAGACCCAGTACTTC	CASSLSGSRETQYF
TRBV27	-	few	TRBJ1-1	TGTGCCAGCAGTTTTCAGGGATCAAGGTGGTACACTGAAGCTTTCTTT	CASSFQGSRWYTEAFF
TRBV11-2	TRBD1	-	TRBJ2-7	TGTGCCAGCAACAACAGGGGGGCAACCTACGAGCAGTACTTC	CASNNRGATYEQYF
TRBV6-5	-	-	TRBJ2-1	TGTGCCAGCAGAAGCCGGGGGAACAATGAGCAGTTCTTC	CASRSRGNNEQFF
TRBV6-1	TRBD2	-	TRBJ2-5	TGTGCCAGCAGTGTCGGGGCTAGCGGGAAGATATACCAGTACTTC	CASSVGASGKIYQYF
TRBV7-3	TRBD2	-	TRBJ2-1	TGTGCCAGCAGCTTGGCTACTAGCGGATCATACAATGAGCAGTTCTTC	CASSLATSGSYNEQFF
TRBV14	-	-	TRBJ2-7	TGTGCCAGCAGCCAAGTGTCCTACGAGCAGTACTTC	CASSQVSYEQYF
TRBV10-3	-	-	TRBJ2-7	TGTGCCATCAGTGAGTCGGACTCTGCGGCCTACGAGCAGTACTTC	CAISESDSAAYEQYF
TRBV5-1	TRBD2	once	TRBJ2-7	TGCGCCAGCAGCATCGGACTAGCGGGAGGGCCGGTCGAGCAGTACTTC	CASSIGLAGGPVEQYF
TRBV9	TRBD2	-	TRBJ2-1	TGTGCCAGCAGCCTACTTAGCGGGAGCTCCTACAATGAGCAGTTCTTC	CASSLLSGSSYNEQFF
TRBV6-6	-	few	TRBJ2-5	TGTGCCAGCAGTTGGGGTAGTACCGAGACCCAGTACTTC	CASSWGSTETQYF
TRBV19	-	-	TRBJ1-5	TGTGCCAGTAGTGTTGGACAGAGCCGGCCCCAGCATTTT	CASSVGQSRPQHF
TRBV9	-	-	TRBJ2-2	TGTGCCAGCAGCGTAGGTGGGTTGTCGAACACCGGGGAGCTGTTTTTT	CASSVGGLSNTGELFF
TRBV5-8	-	-	TRBJ2-5	TGTGCCAGCAGCCTGGGGACCCAGTACTTC	CASSLGTQYF
TRBV7-9	TRBD1	-	TRBJ1-5	TGTGCCAGCAGCTTAGGTATGAGCCCCCGAGGGGGCCCTGAAGGGCCCCAGCATTTT	CASSLGMSPRGGPEGPQHF
TRBV5-4	TRBD1	few	TRBJ1-2	TGTGCCAGCAGCTCAAGGGGGCTTGGCTATGGCTACACCTTC	CASSSRGLGYGYTF
TRBV27	TRBD2	-	TRBJ2-1	TGTGCCAGCAGGGCCATAGCGGGAGTATCCTACAATGAGCAGTTCTTC	CASRAIAGVSYNEQFF
TRBV4-3	-	once	TRBJ2-7	TGCGCCAGCAGCCAAGAGGAGCGTCTTTCCTACGAGCAGTACTTC	CASSQEERLSYEQYF
TRBV29-1	-	-	TRBJ2-4	TGCAGCGCCGAGCCTGGGGGGGCCAAAAACATTCAGTACTTC	CSAEPGGAKNIQYF
TRBV5-4	TRBD2	-	TRBJ2-7	TGTGCCAGCAGCTTAACCGGGACTAGCGGGAGGAACGAGCAGTACTTC	CASSLTGTSGRNEQYF
TRBV5-1	-	-	TRBJ2-5	TGCGCCAGCAGCCCCGTTAGGGGCCAAGAGACCCAGTACTTC	CASSPVRGQETQYF
TRBV10-1	TRBD1	-	TRBJ2-1	TGCGCCAGCAGTGGCCGGGACAGGGGGCGCAATGAGCAGTTCTTC	CASSGRDRGRNEQFF
TRBV2	TRBD2	-	TRBJ2-1	TGTGCCAGCAGTGTAGGTCTAGCGGGAGTAGATGAGCAGTTCTTC	CASSVGLAGVDEQFF
TRBV9	-	once	TRBJ1-1	TGTGCCAGCAGCGAACAGGGAGGGAAGGCTGAAGCTTTCTTT	CASSEQGGKAEAFF
TRBV5-4	-	-	TRBJ2-2	TGTGCCAGCAGCTTGGAGCCGGGAGTCACCGGGGAGCTGTTTTTT	CASSLEPGVTGELFF
TRBV29-1	TRBD1	few	TRBJ2-1	TGCAGCGCCGGACGGGGACAGGGGCACAATGAGCAGTTCTTC	CSAGRGQGHNEQFF
TRBV9	TRBD1	-	TRBJ2-3	TGTGCCAGCAGCCATGGGACAGGGAGTCGAACAGATACGCAGTATTTT	CASSHGTGSRTDTQYF
TRBV19	TRBD2	-	TRBJ2-1	TGTGCCAGTAGTATGGGACTAGCGGGAGCAGGCAATGAGCAGTTCTTC	CASSMGLAGAGNEQFF
TRBV6-1	-	-	TRBJ1-1	TGTGCCAGCAGTGTTTTTTTGGGCGGATTTAATGGAGCTTTCTTT	CASSVFLGGFNGAFF
TRBV11-2	TRBD1	-	TRBJ1-2	TGTGCCAGCAGCTTAGATAGGGTTCAGGGGGCGGATGGCTACACCTTC	CASSLDRVQGADGYTF
TRBV5-1	-	-	TRBJ2-5	TGCGCCAGCAGCCTCTCAGGAGAGGAGACCCAGTACTTC	CASSLSGEETQYF
TRBV7-8	-	-	TRBJ2-1	TGTGCCAGCAGCCACCGGAGCAATGAGCAGTTCTTC	CASSHRSNEQFF
TRBV10-3	TRBD1	-	TRBJ1-2	TGTGCCATCAGTGCGGACAGGGGACTCGGCTACACCTTC	CAISADRGLGYTF
TRBV5-4	TRBD1	-	TRBJ2-7	TGTGCCAGCAGCTTGGGGGGGACAGGGGGCTACGAGCAGTACTTC	CASSLGGTGGYEQYF
TRBV5-1	-	-	TRBJ2-3	TGCGCCAGCAGACTGGACGGCACAGATACGCAGTATTTT	CASRLDGTDTQYF
TRBV28	TRBD2	-	TRBJ2-3	TGTGCCAGCAGACCGAGCGGGGGGAAAAGCACAGATACGCAGTATTTT	CASRPSGGKSTDTQYF
TRBV19	TRBD2	-	TRBJ2-2	TGTGCCAGTAGGCTAGCGGGACACACCGGGGAGCTGTTTTTT	CASRLAGHTGELFF
TRBV25-1	-	-	TRBJ1-4	TGTGCCAGCAGTGAATCTAAGGTTGGGGGGGAAAAACTGTTTTTT	CASSESKVGGEKLFF
TRBV12-5	-	-	TRBJ1-6	TGTGCTAGTGGTTTCCACCCTCGAGGAGCTACAAGCTCCTATAATTCACCCCTCCACTTT	CASGFHPRGATSSYNSPLHF
TRBV10-3	TRBD1	once	TRBJ1-3	TGTGCCATCAAAAGGGCCCCGGGACAGCCAGGAAACACCATATATTTT	CAIKRAPGQPGNTIYF
TRBV6-6	-	-	TRBJ1-2	TGTGCCAGCAGTTACTCGGCGGGCTATGGCTACACCTTC	CASSYSAGYGYTF
TRBV6-1	TRBD1	-	TRBJ1-1	TGTGCCAGCAGTAATATAGGACAGGGAGAAGCTTTCTTT	CASSNIGQGEAFF
TRBV9	TRBD2	-	TRBJ2-7	TGTGCCAGCAGCGTAGATGCAAGGAGCGGGTCTGGACTAGCGGGAGCCCCAAGGGCCTACGAGCAGTACTTC	CASSVDARSGSGLAGAPRAYEQYF
TRBV5-1	-	once	TRBJ1-2	TGCGCCAGCAGCTTGGGCACGGGGGTTAACTATGGCTACACCTTC	CASSLGTGVNYGYTF
TRBV19	-	-	TRBJ1-1	TGTGCCTCCAACAGAGCCGGTATGAACACTGAAGCTTTCTTT	CASNRAGMNTEAFF
TRBV7-9	TRBD1	once	TRBJ1-2	TGTGCCAGCAGCCACGCGAGGGGGCGGGATGGCTACACCTTC	CASSHARGRDGYTF